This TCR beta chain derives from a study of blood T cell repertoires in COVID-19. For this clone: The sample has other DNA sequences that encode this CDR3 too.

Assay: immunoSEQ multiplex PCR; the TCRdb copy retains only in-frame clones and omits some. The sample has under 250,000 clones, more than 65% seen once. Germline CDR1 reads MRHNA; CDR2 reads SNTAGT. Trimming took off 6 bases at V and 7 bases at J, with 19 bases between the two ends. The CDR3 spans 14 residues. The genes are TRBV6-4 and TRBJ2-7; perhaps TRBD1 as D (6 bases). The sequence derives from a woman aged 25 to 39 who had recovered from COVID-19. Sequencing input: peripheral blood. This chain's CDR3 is CASRDRLRLYEQYF. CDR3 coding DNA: TGTGCCAGCAGGGACAGACTACGACTCTATGAGCAGTACTTC.